Listed here are 21 T cell receptor beta chains from one sample, sequenced in a study of T cell responses to AZD1222 COVID-19 vaccine. The table came from immunoSEQ multiplex PCR; TCRdb's copy has only in-frame clones and leaves some out. The table includes 100,000 or so clones, approximately 89% detected once. The specimen was peripheral blood, collected 28 days after the second AZD1222 dose. These receptors originate from an adult who received the AZD1222 COVID-19 vaccine.

This clone came up once. V and J are TRBV7-2 and TRBJ2-7, with a tentative D call TRBD1 (5 bases). V was trimmed by 1 base and J by 2 bases, leaving 12 bases between them. CDR3 size: 15 residues. The V gene's germline CDR1 is SGHTA and CDR2 FQGNSA. The CDR3 protein is CASSLGPQGAYEQYF. CDR3 nucleotide sequence: TGTGCCAGCAGCTTAGGGCCTCAGGGCGCCTACGAGCAGTACTTC.

The rearrangement joins TRBV10-3 to TRBJ2-3; 11 bases fit TRBD2. This CDR3 comprises 14 residues. Germline V gives CDR1 ENHRY, CDR2 SYGVKD. J lost 5 bases, V lost 4 bases, and 2 bases had no gene match. In nucleotides, the CDR3 is TGTGCCATCAGTGCTAGCGGGGGGCAAGATACGCAGTATTTT. Encoded protein: CAISASGGQDTQYF.

This rearrangement joins TRBV18 to TRBJ2-1; 8 positions agree with TRBD1. With V trimmed by 3 bases and J by 4 bases, 8 bases remained unmatched. From germline, CDR1 is KGHSH and CDR2 LQKENI. CDR3 length: 16 residues. The DNA of the CDR3 is TGTGCCAGCTCACCGGGGGCGGACAGGGCTTACAATGAGCAGTTCTTC. It encodes CASSPGADRAYNEQFF.

The chain carries TRBV6-5 and TRBJ2-1, with 10 nucleotides matching TRBD1. Germline V lookup: CDR1 MNHEY, CDR2 SVGAGI. This CDR3 has 14 residues. The V and J ends lost 1 base and 8 bases, in that order; junction bases with no gene match: 2. The CDR3 nucleotides read TGTGCCAGCAGTTACTTCGGGACAGGGGATGAGCAGTTCTTC. It is translated as CASSYFGTGDEQFF.

This chain connects TRBV28 to TRBJ1-2, with D possibly matching TRBD1 (5 bases). CDR3 length: 15 residues. Germline V lookup: CDR1 MDHEN, CDR2 SYDVKM. The ends were cut back, 6 bases at V and 4 bases at J, with 18 bases in the middle. The DNA of the CDR3 is TGTGCCAGCAGGAAACAGGTCTCCGGGGGCTATGGCTACACCTTC. It codes for CASRKQVSGGYGYTF.

This rearrangement joins TRBV6-2 or TRBV6-3 to TRBJ2-7; no clear D. Trimming removed 4 bases at V and 6 bases at J, with 10 bases between. Looked up from germline, CDR1 is MNHEY and CDR2 is SVGEGT. The CDR3 length is 12 residues. CDR3 DNA sequence: TGTGCCAGCAGTTCTCCAGCTATCGAGCAGTACTTC. Its protein product is CASSSPAIEQYF.

This chain joins TRBV20-1 and TRBJ1-1; TRBD1 might be the D (5 bases). V gave up 3 bases and J gave up 4 bases, with 12 bases separating them. From germline, CDR1 is DFQATT and CDR2 SNEGSKA (reference sequence). CDR3 length: 13 amino acids. CDR3: CSASDPQGTEAFF. CDR3 in DNA: TGCAGTGCTAGTGATCCTCAGGGCACTGAAGCTTTCTTT.

The rearrangement uses TRBV21-1 and TRBJ1-6; the tabulated D call, TRBD1, remains unverified against the DNA. TRBV21-1 is marked as a pseudogene. This CDR3 has 16 residues. The CDR3 nucleotides read TGTGCCAGCAGCAAAACGACAGAGTCACATAATTCACCCCTCCACTTT. Protein sequence: CASSKTTESHNSPLHF.

V gene TRBV24-1 combines with J gene TRBJ1-5; no reliable D call. CDR1 and CDR2 (germline): KGHDR, SFDVKD. This CDR3 is built from 19 residues. Trimming removed 2 bases at V and 0 bases at J, with 19 bases between. As DNA, the CDR3 is TGTGCCACCAGTGATTCGACGGGCCCGAAAGAAAATAGCAATCAGCCCCAGCATTTT. Amino acids: CATSDSTGPKENSNQPQHF.

This chain connects TRBV13 to TRBJ2-7, with D unresolved. Deletions cut 3 bases from V and 1 base from J, with 13 bases between. The CDR3 totals 15 residues. CDR1 and CDR2 from the germline V gene are PRHDT and FYEKMQ (reference sequence). The CDR3 is CASSFSSSISYEQYF. The CDR3 region has the DNA TGTGCCAGCAGCTTCAGTAGCTCAATATCCTACGAGCAGTACTTC.

V and J are TRBV3-1 (or the pseudogene TRBV3-2) and TRBJ2-5; D gene ambiguous. This CDR3 comprises 13 residues. Deletions cut 4 bases from V and 5 bases from J, with 11 bases between. The germline CDR1 and CDR2 sequences are LGHDT and YNNKEL (reference sequence). The CDR3 spells CASSPFRPETQYF. The CDR3 DNA reads as TGTGCCAGCAGCCCATTCAGACCCGAGACCCAGTACTTC.

The rearrangement uses TRBV11-2 and TRBJ2-5; 9 bases are a match to TRBD2. Germline V CDR1 and CDR2: SGHAT, FQNNGV. The CDR3 sequence is 17 residues long. Losses at the gene ends were 5 bases for V and 1 base for J; bases not matched to a gene: 11. The CDR3 here is CASSTPLAGIFQETQYF. The CDR3 DNA sequence: TGTGCCAGCAGCACACCTCTAGCGGGGATATTCCAAGAGACCCAGTACTTC.

The V call is TRBV13, the J call TRBJ1-2; a weak D match, TRBD1 (6 bases). CDR3 size: 15 residues. Trimming left V 0 bases short and J 6 bases short, with 14 bases between. The germline V gene encodes CDR1 PRHDT and CDR2 FYEKMQ (reference sequence). This chain's CDR3 is CASSLGQGGFDGYTF. CDR3 bases: TGTGCCAGCAGCTTAGGCCAAGGGGGTTTCGATGGCTACACCTTC.

The V call is TRBV28, the J call TRBJ1-5, with D perhaps TRBD1 (5 bases). There are 13 residues in the CDR3. Germline CDR1 is MDHEN and CDR2 is SYDVKM. Trimming left V 10 bases short and J 7 bases short, with 17 bases between. The CDR3 region has the DNA TGTGCCACTGGGGGGGGAGGAGGCCAGCCCCAGCATTTT. Residues: CATGGGGGQPQHF. Combining the CDR3 with reference TRBV28 and TRBJ1-5 gives the whole variable domain DVKVTQSSRYLVKRTGEKVFLECVQDMDHENMFWYRQDPGLGLRLIYFSYDVKMKEKGDIPEGYSVSREKKERFSLILESASTNQTSMYLCATGGGGGQPQHFGDGTRLSIL.

The chain has TRBV6-1 and TRBJ2-7, with a tentative D call TRBD2 (6 bases). The CDR3 sequence is 16 residues long. Germline V gene lookup returns CDR1 MNHNS and CDR2 SASEGT. Trimming removed 4 bases from V and 0 bases from J, with 16 bases in between. The CDR3 spells CASSGRDGPSSYEQYF. The CDR3 DNA reads TGTGCCAGCAGTGGGCGGGACGGACCAAGCTCCTACGAGCAGTACTTC.

In this sample, this clone turned up once. The rearrangement joins TRBV10-3 to TRBJ2-2, with D perhaps TRBD1 or TRBD2 (5 bases each). The CDR3 is 15 residues long. Per the germline V gene, CDR1 is ENHRY and CDR2 is SYGVKD. V was cut by 2 bases and J by 9 bases, with 16 bases left in between. The CDR3 loop reads CAISETTGGFRELFF. The CDR3 DNA is TGTGCCATCAGTGAGACTACTGGGGGTTTCCGGGAGCTGTTTTTT.

V usage is TRBV5-8 and J usage is TRBJ2-5, with D possibly being TRBD1 or TRBD2 (5 bases each). This CDR3 has 14 residues. Germline V gene lookup returns CDR1 SGHTS and CDR2 YDEGEE. V dropped 4 bases and J dropped 5 bases, with 15 bases sitting between them. CDR3 sequence (DNA): TGTGCCAGCAGCACGGGCCTCTGGGGGGAGACCCAGTACTTC. Protein product: CASSTGLWGETQYF.

This rearrangement joins TRBV11-3 to TRBJ1-1, with D uncertain. V shed 7 bases and J shed 4 bases, with 19 bases lying between them. From germline, CDR1 is SGHNT and CDR2 YENEEA. The CDR3 runs to 15 residues. The chain's CDR3 is CASNQNPGVLTEAFF. The CDR3 bases are TGTGCCAGCAACCAAAACCCCGGGGTTCTCACTGAAGCTTTCTTT.

The chain recombines TRBV5-1 with TRBJ2-7; the D gene could be TRBD1 or TRBD2 (5 bases each). Germline V gives CDR1 SGHRS, CDR2 YFSETQ. This CDR3 spans 14 amino acids. V shed 4 bases and J shed 2 bases, with 13 bases lying between them. The CDR3 DNA follows: TGCGCCAGCAGCAGAGGGGACGGCCCCTACGAGCAGTACTTC. It is translated as CASSRGDGPYEQYF.

This sequence joins TRBV6-2 or TRBV6-3 and TRBJ1-2; D perhaps matches TRBD1 (6 bases). With 0 bases removed from V and 5 bases from J, the gap between germline ends came to 13 bases. Germline V gene sequence: CDR1 MNHEY, CDR2 SVGEGT. This CDR3 has 15 amino acids. This chain's CDR3 is CASSYSTRDIYGYTF. The CDR3 DNA follows: TGTGCCAGCAGTTACTCCACCCGGGACATTTATGGCTACACCTTC.

The gene calls are TRBV6-2 or TRBV6-3 and TRBJ1-5; D is undetermined. Per germline, CDR1 MNHEY and CDR2 SVGEGT. Trimming stripped 4 bases from V and 5 bases from J, with 12 bases between. The CDR3 is 14 residues long. CDR3 in DNA: TGTGCCAGCAGTTGGTCGGGGAGATATCAGCCCCAGCATTTT. It codes for CASSWSGRYQPQHF.